A single sample gave rise to the 21 T cell receptor beta chains below, sequenced in a study of CXCR3-negative and CXCR3-positive naive CD8 T cells. 5' RACE with UMI labels generated the TRB cDNA libraries. TCRdb re-called the 5' RACE reads and gives one entry per CDR3 protein, without DNA. The table for this sample gives approximately 9,700 distinct CDR3 sequences. The material sequenced was naive CXCR3- CD8+ T cells from blood. Subset: CD45RO-CCR7+CD27+CD95- naive CD8+ T cells lacking CXCR3 (TNR3-). Receptor source: a human donor in good health. Some clones in this sample may be carry-over from other donors' samples.

This clonotype counts as medium-sized by frequency. This chain connects TRBV7-6 to TRBJ1-1; TCRdb's D call, TRBD1, is unchecked because there is no DNA. Germline CDR1 and CDR2: SGHVS and FNYEAQ. The CDR3 is made up of 13 amino acids. The CDR3 spells CASSSYRGGHAFF. The full variable domain, completed using reference TRBV7-6 and TRBJ1-1, is GAGVSQSPRYKVTKRGQDVALRCDPISGHVSLYWYRQALGQGPEFLTYFNYEAQQDKSGLPNDRFSAERPEGSISTLTIQRTEQRDSAMYRCASSSYRGGHAFFGQGTRLTVV.

The chain is built from TRBV7-9 and TRBJ2-1; TCRdb picks TRBD2, but there is no DNA to check that call. Germline V gene sequence: CDR1 SEHNR, CDR2 FQNEAQ (reference sequence). This CDR3 comprises 16 residues. The CDR3 loop is CASSLLTSGSGAEQFF.

The rearrangement links TRBV29-1 to TRBJ2-3; lacking DNA, the TRBD1 call made by TCRdb goes unchecked. Germline V gene sequence: CDR1 SQVTM, CDR2 ANQGSEA. CDR3 size: 12 residues. The CDR3 reads CSAAGAADTQYF.

V is TRBV20-1 and J is TRBJ2-1; without DNA, the TCRdb call of TRBD2 cannot be checked. The CDR3 has 15 amino acids. Germline CDR1 DFQATT, CDR2 SNEGSKA (reference sequence). The CDR3 protein is CSARELAGSYNEQFF.

This clonotype ranks as medium-sized in terms of frequency. This chain uses TRBV29-1 with TRBJ1-2. Germline-derived CDR1 and CDR2 are SQVTM and ANQGSEA. The CDR3 length is 13 residues. This CDR3 reads CSVPGGKIDGYTF.

The V call is TRBV29-1, the J call TRBJ2-1; TCRdb names TRBD2, which stays unverified in the absence of DNA. This CDR3 has 14 amino acids. CDR1 and CDR2 (germline): SQVTM, ANQGSEA. CDR3 protein: CSVELAVTYNEQFF.

This clonotype is called medium-sized based on its frequency. This chain uses TRBV25-1 with TRBJ1-2; checking the TCRdb D call of TRBD1 is not possible without DNA. The CDR3 totals 14 residues. Per the germline V gene, CDR1 is MGHDK and CDR2 is SYGVNS. The chain's CDR3 is CASSEPTGTYGYTF.

The chain couples TRBV9 to TRBJ1-1. The V gene's germline CDR1 is SGDLS and CDR2 YYNGEE. This CDR3 is 11 amino acids long. CDR3 sequence reads: CASSEVTEAFF.

CDR3 amino acids: CSTLGYHITNTEAFF. V usage is TRBV29-1 and J usage is TRBJ1-1. Germline V CDR1 and CDR2: SQVTM, ANQGSEA. CDR3 length: 15 amino acids.

This chain links TRBV7-3 with TRBJ2-1; the TRBD1 assignment by TCRdb is unverifiable without DNA. The CDR3 has 16 residues. Germline CDR1 SGHTA, CDR2 FQGTGA. The CDR3: CASSPETGLAYNEQFF.

In terms of frequency, this clonotype is medium-sized. The rearrangement uses TRBV15 and TRBJ1-5; with no DNA, the TCRdb D assignment of TRBD1 cannot be verified. Germline CDR1 is LNHNV and CDR2 is YYDKDF (reference sequence). This CDR3 is built from 14 residues. CDR3 loop: CATSRGQVNQPQHF.

The rearrangement joins TRBV19 to TRBJ1-1. The germline V gene encodes CDR1 LNHDA and CDR2 SQIVND (reference sequence). The CDR3 totals 14 residues. The CDR3 sequence is CASSMGQGGTEAFF. The whole variable domain, filled in from reference TRBV19 and TRBJ1-1, reads DGGITQSPKYLFRKEGQNVTLSCEQNLNHDAMYWYRQDPGQGLRLIYYSQIVNDFQKGDIAEGYSVSREKKESFPLTVTSAQKNPTAFYLCASSMGQGGTEAFFGQGTRLTVV.

Its frequency marks this clonotype as medium-sized (0.01 to 0.1%). The chain combines TRBV28 with TRBJ2-3; with no DNA, the TCRdb D assignment of TRBD2 cannot be verified. The CDR3 has 16 residues. In germline, CDR1 is MDHEN, CDR2 SYDVKM. CDR3 sequence reads: CASSLEASGNTDTQYF.

The V call is TRBV7-9, the J call TRBJ2-1; the TRBD2 assignment by TCRdb is unverifiable without DNA. The CDR3 runs to 13 residues. Germline assignment: CDR1 SEHNR and CDR2 FQNEAQ (reference sequence). The CDR3: CAIGRDNYNEQFF.

The gene calls are TRBV9 and TRBJ2-1; the D gene TCRdb calls, TRBD2, cannot be checked with no DNA. From germline, CDR1 is SGDLS and CDR2 YYNGEE. CDR3 length: 14 amino acids. The chain's CDR3 is CASSVGGRHNEQFF.

V usage is TRBV27 and J usage is TRBJ2-1. CDR1 is MNHEY and CDR2 is SMNVEV in the germline V gene (reference sequence). CDR3 length equals 15 residues. The chain's CDR3 is CASTFSGRSYNEQFF.

The chain is built from TRBV2 and TRBJ2-5; TCRdb returns TRBD2, unconfirmable since there is no DNA. Germline values: CDR1 SNHLY, CDR2 FYNNEI. The CDR3 is made up of 17 amino acids. The CDR3 region is CASSLLTSGGPQETQYF.

This sequence joins TRBV23-1 and TRBJ1-1. TRBV23-1 is placed among ORFs of uncertain function. The CDR3 has 15 amino acids. The chain's CDR3 is CASSQSREMNTEAFF.

This rearrangement joins TRBV5-1 to TRBJ2-1; TCRdb calls TRBD1, which cannot be checked without DNA. Per germline, CDR1 SGHRS and CDR2 YFSETQ. CDR3 length equals 16 residues. This chain's CDR3 is CASSLGQDRASSEQFF.

The chain is built from TRBV27 and TRBJ1-1. The CDR3 is 13 residues long. The germline CDR1 and CDR2 sequences are MNHEY and SMNVEV (reference sequence). The CDR3 reads CASSSSYGAEAFF.

This chain uses TRBV7-9 with TRBJ2-1; lacking DNA, the TRBD2 call made by TCRdb goes unchecked. CDR1 and CDR2 from the germline V gene are SEHNR and FQNEAQ (reference sequence). The CDR3 runs 12 residues. Here the CDR3 reads CASSRTSDEQFF.